A single T cell receptor beta chain is shown here with its context. The germline V gene has CDR1 KGHSH and CDR2 LQKENI. The CDR3 runs 13 residues. Trimming pared 11 bases from V and 3 bases from J, leaving 16 bases between. The sample comes from a study of T cell responses to AZD1222 COVID-19 vaccine. Data came from immunoSEQ multiplex PCR; TCRdb stores just in-frame clones and leaves some out. The data contain over 110,000 clones, around 94% of them singletons. This sequence joins TRBV18 and TRBJ1-1; D not certain. Material: peripheral blood, obtained 28 days after the second AZD1222 dose. This receptor was identified in an adult who received the AZD1222 COVID-19 vaccine. This CDR3 reads CAAGRHPDTEAFF. CDR3 in DNA: TGTGCCGCCGGGCGGCATCCGGACACTGAAGCTTTCTTT.